One sample yielded the 3 T cell receptor beta chains listed below, sequenced in a study of T-cell memory formation after mild COVID-19 (dated by TCRdb to about 2021). The library was produced with 5' RACE. Reads for this sample came from an Illumina NovaSeq 6000. In TCRdb, the public reads were trimmed at Q25 with fastp and aligned with MiXCR, with productive beta chains retained. Rows are combined by CDR3 protein, so each entry shows the most common genes and DNA. The sample contains 550,000 to 600,000 distinct CDR3 sequences, roughly 17% of them found a single time. About 8.6% of the sample is taken by the ten largest. Sequenced input: PBMCs or a T cell subset sorted from them (not recorded which). Receptors were obtained from an adult woman who had mild COVID-19 (a few samples of this study predate the infection). The sample titles of this study are shuffled in the database, so cell type and time point are left out; the donor was told from shared clones.

This rearrangement joins TRBV7-2 to TRBJ2-1; D may be TRBD2 (5 bases). Germline assignment: CDR1 SGHTA and CDR2 FQGNSA. This CDR3 region has 13 residues. Trimming stripped 1 base from V and 16 bases from J, with 17 bases between. The CDR3 sequence is CASSLDSLEGIFF. Written as DNA, the CDR3 is TGTGCCAGCAGCTTAGATTCCCTAGAGGGAATCTTCTTC.

This clonotype was observed a handful of times. J is TRBJ1-1 and V is TRBV19; 7 nucleotides align to TRBD1. The J segment lost 4 bases and the V segment lost 8 bases, leaving 4 bases of the junction unmatched. The CDR3 has 12 amino acids. CDR1 LNHDA and CDR2 SQIVND come from the germline V gene (reference sequence). The CDR3 loop is CASANRGTEAFF. The CDR3 DNA reads as TGTGCCAGTGCGAACAGGGGCACTGAAGCTTTCTTT.

This clonotype was recorded a few times. The chain links TRBV6-6 to TRBJ1-1, with a weak D call TRBD1 (6 bases). V dropped 2 bases and J dropped 10 bases, with 14 bases sitting between them. Looked up from germline, CDR1 is MNHNY and CDR2 is SVGAGI (reference sequence). This CDR3 has 13 amino acids. The CDR3: CASSYVTGKGAFF. DNA for the CDR3: TGTGCCAGCAGTTACGTCACAGGGAAGGGAGCTTTCTTT.